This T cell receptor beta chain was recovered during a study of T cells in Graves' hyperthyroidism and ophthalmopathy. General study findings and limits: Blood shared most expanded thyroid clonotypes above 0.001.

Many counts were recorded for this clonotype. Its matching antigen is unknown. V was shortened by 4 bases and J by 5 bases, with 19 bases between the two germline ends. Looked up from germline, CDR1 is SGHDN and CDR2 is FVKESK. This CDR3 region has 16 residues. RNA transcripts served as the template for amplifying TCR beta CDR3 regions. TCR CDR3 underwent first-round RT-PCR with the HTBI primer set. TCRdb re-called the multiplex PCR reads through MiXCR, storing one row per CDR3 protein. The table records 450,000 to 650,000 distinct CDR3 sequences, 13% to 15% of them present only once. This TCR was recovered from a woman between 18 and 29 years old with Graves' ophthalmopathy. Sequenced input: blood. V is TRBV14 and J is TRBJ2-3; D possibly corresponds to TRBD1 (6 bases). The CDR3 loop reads CASSLGGTGKRDTQYF. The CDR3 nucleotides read TGTGCCAGCAGCCTAGGCGGTACAGGGAAACGAGATACGCAGTATTTT.